This T cell receptor beta chain was recovered during a study of Ad26.COV2.S vaccination and SARS-CoV-2 variants. Germline V gene sequence: CDR1 MNHEY, CDR2 SMNVEV (reference sequence). Trimming took 6 bases from V and 1 from J; bases not matched to a gene: 6. The CDR3 extends over 16 amino acids. Treatment reported: 19 received Ad26.COV2.S at low or high dose, single or two shots; several received placebo; per-sample allocation not given. Specimen acquisition occurred on day 63 following the initial vaccine or placebo injection. Repertoires were generated with immunoSEQ multiplex PCR, while TCRdb's copy carries only in-frame clones and drops some. The sample contains roughly 270,000 clones, 87% of which appear only once.

The sample in question was peripheral blood, obtained in a trial of Ad26.COV2.S vaccine versus placebo. This TCR came from a person aged 18-60 years who received the Ad26.COV2.S COVID-19 vaccine or a placebo. This chain connects TRBV27 to TRBJ2-3; 11 bases agree with TRBD2. This chain's CDR3 is CASSNLAGGGTDTQYF. The CDR3 DNA follows: TGTGCCAGCAGCAACCTAGCGGGGGGTGGCACAGATACGCAGTATTTT.